The 9 T cell receptor beta chains presented below share a single source sample, sequenced in a study of T cells in Graves' hyperthyroidism and ophthalmopathy. RNA transcripts served as the template for amplifying TCR beta CDR3 regions. The TCR CDR3 first-round RT-PCR relied on the HTBI primer set. TCRdb used MiXCR to reprocess the multiplex PCR reads, holding one entry per CDR3 protein. The sample yields approximately 610,000 distinct CDR3 sequences, 14% to 15% seen once. What was sequenced was blood. The source of these receptors is a woman between 35 and 50 years old with Graves' ophthalmopathy.

This clonotype was detected many times. The chain is built from TRBV25-1 and TRBJ1-5, with D tentatively TRBD1 (6 bases). The CDR3 length is 15 residues. With 8 bases removed from V and 0 bases from J, the gap between germline ends came to 14 bases. Germline CDR1 reads MGHDK; CDR2 reads SYGVNS. The CDR3: CASPEGHISNQPQHF. CDR3 coding DNA: TGTGCCAGCCCGGAGGGACATATTAGCAATCAGCCCCAGCATTTT. Full variable domain (remainder filled in from reference TRBV25-1 and TRBJ1-5): EADIYQTPRYLVIGTGKKITLECSQTMGHDKMYWYQQDPGMELHLIHYSYGVNSTEKGDLSSESTVSRIRTEHFPLTLESARPSHTSQYLCASPEGHISNQPQHFGDGTRLSIL.

This clonotype was counted only a few times. The V call is TRBV20-1, the J call TRBJ2-7; D uncertain. Trimming removed 6 bases from V and 2 bases from J, with 20 bases in between. The CDR3 is 15 amino acids. Germline CDR1 reads DFQATT; CDR2 reads SNEGSKA (reference sequence). CDR3 DNA: TGCAGTGCAAAGGACGTACGGTTTATCCCCTACGAGCAGTACTTC. Translated: CSAKDVRFIPYEQYF.

This chain joins TRBV20-1 and TRBJ1-5; unclear D gene. The germline V gene has CDR1 DFQATT and CDR2 SNEGSKA (reference sequence). There are 11 residues in the CDR3. V shed 4 bases and J shed 6 bases, with 7 bases lying between them. The CDR3 sequence: CSATEAQPQHF. The CDR3 DNA reads as TGCAGTGCTACCGAGGCTCAGCCCCAGCATTTT.

J is TRBJ2-3 and V is TRBV30; a weak D match, TRBD2 (5 bases). The CDR3 has 14 residues. V was pared by 4 bases and J by 5 bases, with 16 bases between. Germline CDR1 reads GTSNPN; CDR2 reads SVGIG (reference sequence). CDR3 in DNA: TGTGCCTGGATTGCTGGGCTAGCAAGAGATACGCAGTATTTT. Encoded protein: CAWIAGLARDTQYF.

This clonotype was recorded at least ten times. The rearrangement joins TRBV6-2 or TRBV6-3 to TRBJ2-5, with TRBD1 matching over 9 bases. V was pared by 0 bases and J by 4 bases, with 6 bases of the junction left unmatched. Germline loops: CDR1 MNHEY, CDR2 SVGEGT. The CDR3 is made up of 16 amino acids. The CDR3 bases are TGTGCCAGCAGTTACTCGGAGGGGACAGGGCGAGAGACCCAGTACTTC. This sequence encodes CASSYSEGTGRETQYF.

This clonotype was found many times. This chain uses TRBV2 with TRBJ2-2, with 7 bases lining up with TRBD1. This CDR3 has 15 residues. Germline values: CDR1 SNHLY, CDR2 FYNNEI. V shed 7 bases and J 7 bases; nucleotides not matched to a gene: 12. The CDR3 loop is CASTALTGTGGELFF. The CDR3 bases are TGTGCCAGCACGGCCTTGACAGGGACGGGCGGGGAGCTGTTTTTT.

This clonotype was counted ten times or more. This chain connects TRBV2 to TRBJ2-5, with D maybe TRBD2 (5 bases). CDR1 is SNHLY and CDR2 is FYNNEI in the germline V gene. The CDR3 has 14 residues. V shed 7 bases and J shed 9 bases, with 21 bases lying between them. Written as DNA, the CDR3 is TGTGCCAGCACTCCCCGGGGAGTGGTTCGGGCCCAGTACTTC. Protein sequence: CASTPRGVVRAQYF.

This clonotype was seen many times. The rearrangement links TRBV7-9 to TRBJ1-1; the D gene is possibly TRBD1 (5 bases). Germline loops: CDR1 SEHNR, CDR2 FQNEAQ (reference sequence). The CDR3 covers 15 residues. V lost 7 bases to trimming and J lost 5 bases, with 20 bases between them. CDR3 sequence reads: CASNRRTGGETEAFF. The DNA for the CDR3 is TGTGCCAGCAACCGTCGGACGGGGGGAGAGACTGAAGCTTTCTTT.

This clonotype was seen at least ten times. The V call is TRBV29-1, the J call TRBJ1-1; 10 positions match TRBD1. Germline CDR1 is SQVTM and CDR2 is ANQGSEA. Unmatched junction bases numbered 6, after V lost 6 bases and J lost 5 bases. This CDR3 contains 13 residues. The CDR3 DNA follows: TGCAGCGTCTCAGTGGGACAGGGGACTGAAGCTTTCTTT. As protein: CSVSVGQGTEAFF.